Below, 3 T cell receptor beta chains from the same sample are listed, as sequenced in a study of cytomegalovirus exposure and HLA in healthy donors. Amplification used 60 Vbeta primers and 13 Jbeta primers. Sequenced by immunoSEQ multiplex PCR; TCRdb stores in-frame clones only, minus some. This sample has over 150,000 clones; approximately 83% occur once, and the top ten carry 1.2%. The sequenced material came from PBMCs. These receptors were taken from a boy between 2 and 10 years old in good health and CMV-seronegative.

J is TRBJ1-5 and V is TRBV28, with 8 nucleotides matching TRBD1. This CDR3 contains 15 residues. Germline V lookup: CDR1 MDHEN, CDR2 SYDVKM. The junction had 5 bases not matched to a gene; V was cut back by 1 base and J by 6 bases. The CDR3 loop is CASSLYRGGPQPQHF. DNA of the CDR3: TGTGCCAGCAGTTTATACAGGGGGGGCCCTCAGCCCCAGCATTTT.

The sample holds a few counts of this clone. The rearrangement uses TRBV29-1 and TRBJ2-7; no clear D. In germline, CDR1 is SQVTM, CDR2 ANQGSEA. This CDR3 spans 12 amino acids. V was shortened by 4 bases and J by 0 bases, with 7 bases between the two germline ends. CDR3 bases: TGCAGCGTTGGAGCGAACTCCTACGAGCAGTACTTC. It codes for CSVGANSYEQYF.

The V and J genes are TRBV5-1 and TRBJ2-3, with a tentative D call TRBD2 (6 bases). The CDR3 sequence is 13 residues long. The germline CDR1 and CDR2 sequences are SGHRS and YFSETQ. With 0 bases removed from V and 4 bases from J, the gap between germline ends came to 6 bases. In nucleotides, the CDR3 is TGCGCCAGCAGCTTGGGGGGGGCAGATACGCAGTATTTT. It yields the protein CASSLGGADTQYF. Combining the CDR3 with reference TRBV5-1 and TRBJ2-3 gives the whole variable domain KAGVTQTPRYLIKTRGQQVTLSCSPISGHRSVSWYQQTPGQGLQFLFEYFSETQRNKGNFPGRFSGRQFSNSRSEMNVSTLELGDSALYLCASSLGGADTQYFGPGTRLTVL.